This record concerns one TCR beta chain sequence. This sample was included in a study of blood T cell repertoires in COVID-19. About the research overall: Researchers got acute and convalescent COVID-19 samples from the United States, Italy and Spain.

Germline V gene lookup returns CDR1 KGHSH and CDR2 LQKENI. Trimming removed 2 bases from V and 1 base from J; junction bases left unmatched: 3. This CDR3 is built from 15 residues. Sequenced by immunoSEQ multiplex PCR; TCRdb stores in-frame clones only, minus some. The sample contains about 280,000 clones, roughly 85% of which appear only once. This receptor was obtained from a woman between 45 and 65 years old who had recovered from COVID-19. Sequenced material: peripheral blood. The rearrangement joins TRBV18 to TRBJ2-7, with 9 positions matching TRBD1. CDR3 nucleotides: TGTGCCAGCTCACCAGGGACAGGGAGGTCCTACGAGCAGTACTTC. Its protein product is CASSPGTGRSYEQYF. Full variable domain (remainder filled in from reference TRBV18 and TRBJ2-7): NAGVMQNPRHLVRRRGQEARLRCSPMKGHSHVYWYRQLPEEGLKFMVYLQKENIIDESGMPKERFSAEFPKEGPSILRIQQVVRGDSAAYFCASSPGTGRSYEQYFGPGTRLTVT.